This T cell receptor beta chain was identified in a study of Ad26.COV2.S vaccination and SARS-CoV-2 variants. Background on the study: The Ad26.COV2.S arm of the COV1001 trial was where the donor was placed. Donor got 5x10^10 or 1x10^11 viral particles of Ad26.COV2.S.

Some clones are missing from TCRdb's copy, which holds only in-frame ones; the method was immunoSEQ multiplex PCR. Among 400,000 to 450,000 clones listed, 90% were seen once. V lost 3 bases and J lost 6, with 17 bases in between. This CDR3 region has 15 residues. Germline V gene data show CDR1 as SGHVS and CDR2 as FQNEAQ. Stated treatment: 15 to 20 received Ad26.COV2.S at low or high dose, single or two shots; a few received placebo; per-sample allocation not given. Day 63 after the first vaccine or placebo injection was the time point for sampling. Vaccination employed an Ad26 vector expressing the Wuhan-strain SARS-CoV-2 spike.

This receptor was taken from a person aged 18-65 years who received the Ad26.COV2.S COVID-19 vaccine or a placebo. This specimen consisted of peripheral blood, obtained in a trial of Ad26.COV2.S vaccine versus placebo. The V gene is TRBV7-8, the J gene TRBJ1-2, with a weak D call TRBD1 (6 bases). The CDR3 bases are TGTGCCAGCAGCTTTCTAGACGGGGGGGCGGATGGCTACACCTTC. Its protein is CASSFLDGGADGYTF.